Following are 20 T cell receptor beta chains from one sample sequenced in a study of cytomegalovirus exposure and HLA in healthy donors. In the PCR, 60 Vbeta and 13 Jbeta primers were used. The method was immunoSEQ multiplex PCR; TCRdb's version includes in-frame clones alone and lacks a portion of them. The table shows approximately 150,000 clones, with around 86% occurring only once. The sample was PBMCs. Receptor source: a human donor in good health.

The gene calls are TRBV19 and TRBJ1-4; possibly TRBD1 for D (5 bases). V lost 3 bases and J lost 5, with 10 bases in between. The length of the CDR3 is 14 residues. Germline V lookup: CDR1 LNHDA, CDR2 SQIVND (reference sequence). CDR3: CASSMGLPNEKLFF. The DNA of the CDR3 is TGTGCCAGTAGTATGGGACTGCCAAATGAAAAACTGTTTTTT.

In this sample, this clone turned up a few times. The chain combines TRBV6-5 with TRBJ1-1, with 8 bases fitting TRBD1. Losses at the gene ends were 5 bases for V and 4 bases for J; bases not matched to a gene: 9. The CDR3 has 15 amino acids. CDR1 is MNHEY, CDR2 SVGAGI, per germline. The DNA of the CDR3 is TGTGCCAGCAGTGTCCGACAGGGGTTCGGCACTGAAGCTTTCTTT. Protein sequence: CASSVRQGFGTEAFF.

This chain links TRBV10-3 with TRBJ2-2; TRBD1 matches at 8 bases. This CDR3 has 16 residues. The V and J ends lost 4 bases and 5 bases, in that order; junction bases with no gene match: 9. Germline V gives CDR1 ENHRY, CDR2 SYGVKD. This chain's CDR3 is CAISVTEGQGTGELFF. Written as DNA, the CDR3 is TGTGCCATCAGTGTAACAGAAGGACAGGGAACCGGGGAGCTGTTTTTT.

The chain employs TRBV5-1 and TRBJ2-7; 7 nucleotides line up with TRBD1. Trimming at V came to 4 bases and at J to 2 bases, leaving 6 bases not matched to a gene. The CDR3 covers 14 residues. The germline CDR1 and CDR2 sequences are SGHRS and YFSETQ. CDR3 sequence (DNA): TGCGCCAGCAGCGGGGGACAGCGAACCTACGAGCAGTACTTC. Protein product: CASSGGQRTYEQYF.

The rearrangement uses TRBV9 and TRBJ2-2, with 10 bases matching TRBD2. Germline lookup yields CDR1 SGDLS and CDR2 YYNGEE. With V trimmed by 0 bases and J by 4 bases, 3 bases remained unmatched. This CDR3 has 16 amino acids. CDR3 residues: CASSVASGGTTGELFF. CDR3 in DNA: TGTGCCAGCAGCGTAGCTAGCGGGGGAACCACCGGGGAGCTGTTTTTT.

This chain links TRBV7-8 with TRBJ2-2, with TRBD1 matching 8 bases. With 1 base clipped from V and 6 bases from J, the junction kept 7 bases outside the gene matches. The CDR3 consists of 16 residues. Per germline, CDR1 SGHVS and CDR2 FQNEAQ. The CDR3 is CASSLVGQGTPGELFF. CDR3 bases: TGTGCCAGCAGCTTAGTAGGACAGGGTACCCCCGGGGAGCTGTTTTTT.

This clone was recorded once. The gene calls are TRBV6-6 and TRBJ2-1; D is unclear. V lost 6 bases to trimming and J lost 8 bases, with 11 bases between them. The germline V gene encodes CDR1 MNHNY and CDR2 SVGAGI (reference sequence). There are 12 residues in the CDR3. The CDR3 sequence: CASSPNFHEQFF. The CDR3 coding sequence is TGTGCCAGCAGCCCAAACTTCCATGAGCAGTTCTTC.

The chain recombines TRBV2 with TRBJ1-2; 7 bases are shared with TRBD1. Per germline, CDR1 SNHLY and CDR2 FYNNEI. This CDR3 has 13 residues. V was clipped by 4 bases and J by 7 bases; unmatched bases: 6. The CDR3 DNA reads TGTGCCAGCAGTGGACAGGGTAGTCGTGGCTACACCTTC. It is translated as CASSGQGSRGYTF.

CDR3 coding DNA: TGTGCCAGCAGCCCCCTAGCGGGGGGGTACGAGCAGTACTTC. Protein product: CASSPLAGGYEQYF. This sequence joins TRBV7-2 and TRBJ2-7; the match to TRBD2 covers 12 bases. Germline V lookup: CDR1 SGHTA, CDR2 FQGNSA. The V and J ends lost 5 bases and 4 bases, in that order; junction bases with no gene match: 3. The CDR3 has 14 residues.

This chain uses TRBV9 with TRBJ2-7, with 9 bases fitting TRBD2. CDR1 is SGDLS and CDR2 is YYNGEE in the germline V gene. The V and J ends lost 4 bases and 6 bases, in that order; junction bases with no gene match: 20. This CDR3 has 18 amino acids. The CDR3, as DNA: TGTGCCAGCAGCCCCCGTGGTAGCGGGGGTAACTGGGGTGGCGAGCAGTACTTC. Protein sequence: CASSPRGSGGNWGGEQYF.

The chain carries TRBV19 and TRBJ2-2, with 8 bases lining up with TRBD2. Germline values: CDR1 LNHDA, CDR2 SQIVND (reference sequence). V shed 8 bases, J shed 5 bases, and the junction held 10 bases outside the gene matches. The CDR3 runs 15 residues. Here the CDR3 reads CASGVGGGLTGELFF. The CDR3 nucleotides read TGTGCCAGTGGAGTCGGCGGGGGGTTAACCGGGGAGCTGTTTTTT.

This chain connects TRBV5-4 to TRBJ2-7; 7 positions agree with TRBD1. The CDR3 has 12 amino acids. Germline CDR1 is SGHNT and CDR2 is YYREEE (reference sequence). Trimming removed 4 bases from V and 7 bases from J; junction bases left unmatched: 5. The CDR3 DNA reads TGTGCCAGCAGCCTGAGACAGGGAGAGCAGTACTTC. The encoded protein is CASSLRQGEQYF.

This sequence joins TRBV7-2 and TRBJ2-7, with D tentatively TRBD2 (5 bases). This CDR3 contains 15 residues. Trimming stripped 1 base from V and 5 bases from J, with 15 bases between. Germline V gene sequence: CDR1 SGHTA, CDR2 FQGNSA. As DNA, the CDR3 is TGTGCCAGCAGCTTAGAACCGGGCTCCGGGGACGAGCAGTACTTC. Amino acid sequence: CASSLEPGSGDEQYF.

The chain is built from TRBV27 and TRBJ2-1; 11 bases align to TRBD1. The CDR3 sequence is 16 residues long. CDR1 and CDR2 (germline): MNHEY, SMNVEV (reference sequence). Losses at the gene ends were 8 bases for V and 6 bases for J; bases not matched to a gene: 12. DNA for the CDR3: TGTGCCAGCTCCCGGAGGGGACAGGGGGTGGTCAATGAGCAGTTCTTC. It specifies CASSRRGQGVVNEQFF.

The rearrangement uses TRBV5-1 and TRBJ2-3, with D uncertain. V was shortened by 2 bases and J by 0 bases, with 10 bases between the two germline ends. CDR3 length: 15 amino acids. Germline V gene lookup returns CDR1 SGHRS and CDR2 YFSETQ. The CDR3 is CASSFRRSSTDTQYF. For the CDR3, the DNA is TGCGCCAGCAGCTTCCGTAGGAGTAGCACAGATACGCAGTATTTT. Variable domain in full (rest from reference TRBV5-1 and TRBJ2-3): KAGVTQTPRYLIKTRGQQVTLSCSPISGHRSVSWYQQTPGQGLQFLFEYFSETQRNKGNFPGRFSGRQFSNSRSEMNVSTLELGDSALYLCASSFRRSSTDTQYFGPGTRLTVL.

The chain recombines TRBV6-1 with TRBJ2-3; 8 nucleotides agree with TRBD1. J lost 2 bases, V lost 10 bases, and 8 bases had no gene match. This CDR3 region has 14 residues. Germline V lookup: CDR1 MNHNS, CDR2 SASEGT. Here the CDR3 reads CATRQGRLTDTQYF. The DNA for the CDR3 is TGTGCCACACGACAGGGGCGGCTCACAGATACGCAGTATTTT.

V usage is TRBV6-5 and J usage is TRBJ1-2; 8 nucleotides align to TRBD1. V lost 6 bases, J lost 9 bases, and 9 bases stayed unmatched. The CDR3 consists of 13 residues. CDR1 MNHEY and CDR2 SVGAGI come from the germline V gene. CDR3 sequence: CASRTTGGSSYTF. The CDR3 DNA reads TGTGCCAGCAGAACCACAGGGGGTAGTAGCTACACCTTC.

The rearrangement links TRBV6-1 to TRBJ1-5; 7 bases line up with TRBD1. V was pared by 9 bases and J by 2 bases, with 10 bases of the junction left unmatched. Germline CDR1 is MNHNS and CDR2 is SASEGT. The CDR3 contains 15 residues. The CDR3 DNA follows: TGTGCCAGTCTAAGGGGGCGCGTGGGCAATCAGCCCCAGCATTTT. Translating gives CASLRGRVGNQPQHF.

The rearrangement links TRBV2 to TRBJ1-4, with D possibly being TRBD1 (5 bases). V lost 8 bases and J 5 bases, leaving 21 bases between the germline ends. Germline V CDR1 and CDR2: SNHLY, FYNNEI. CDR3 length equals 16 residues. In nucleotides, the CDR3 is TGTGCCAGCGGGGGACTTTTTGGTTTAAACAATGAAAAACTGTTTTTT. It yields the protein CASGGLFGLNNEKLFF.

The chain recombines TRBV5-5 with TRBJ2-7; a weak D match, TRBD1 (6 bases). Germline V lookup: CDR1 SGHKS, CDR2 YYEKEE (reference sequence). CDR3 length: 14 amino acids. Trimming took 3 bases from V and 1 from J, leaving 11 bases between them. The CDR3 sequence is CASSYWTESYEQYF. The CDR3 region has the DNA TGTGCCAGCAGCTACTGGACAGAATCCTACGAGCAGTACTTC.